This T cell receptor beta chain was retrieved from a study of T cells in Graves' hyperthyroidism and ophthalmopathy. On the basis of clinical symptoms, serum thyroxine and TRAb, thyroid ultrasound and orbital computed tomography, diagnoses were made. Notes on the study in general: From stable hyperthyroidism, ophthalmopathy was set apart by a 13 V-J model. The model predicted ophthalmopathy a median approximately 6 months before onset. Most thyroid-expanded clonotypes above 0.001 were also found in blood.

Remarks on this clonotype: Its antigen is not identified.

Germline CDR1 KGHDR, CDR2 SFDVKD. The CDR3 spans 16 residues. Using RNA transcripts as the source, TCR beta CDR3 regions were amplified. A first-round RT-PCR of the TCR CDR3 used the HTBI primer set. MiXCR, run by TCRdb on the multiplex PCR reads, gives a single entry per CDR3 protein. The sample gives approximately 870,000 distinct CDR3 sequences, around 39% of which show up once; more than 7% is in the top ten. The chain joins TRBV24-1 to TRBJ2-7; 9 positions match TRBD2. The end of the DNA aligns better with TRBJ2-1, so the J call may be wrong. Source material: blood. The TCR originated in a man younger than 35 with Graves' hyperthyroidism. In DNA form, the CDR3 reads TGTGCCACCAGTGATTTGAGGCGGGAGGGCCTCTTTGAGCAGTTCTTC. It specifies CATSDLRREGLFEQFF.